This T cell receptor beta chain was obtained from a study of T cell changes during pregnancy in multiple sclerosis. Trimming at V came to 6 bases and at J to 6 bases, leaving 11 bases not matched to a gene. The germline V gene encodes CDR1 MNHNY and CDR2 SVGAGI (reference sequence). The CDR3 spans 15 residues. Clones were sequenced by immunoSEQ multiplex PCR, and TCRdb holds only the in-frame ones, with some missing. The table includes about 46,000 clones, 90% to 95% detected once. This TCR derives from a female donor with multiple sclerosis, enrolled in a pregnancy study. The chain couples TRBV6-6 to TRBJ2-3; 8 bases map to TRBD2. The material sequenced was CD8+ T cells from peripheral blood mononuclear cells, taken in the first trimester of pregnancy. CDR3 loop: CASRRGAGVPDTQYF. In DNA, the CDR3 is TGTGCCAGCAGACGAGGAGCGGGAGTCCCCGATACGCAGTATTTT.